The 8 T cell receptor beta chains below come from one sample, sequenced in a study of glioma-infiltrating T cells after dendritic cell vaccination. Generated by immunoSEQ multiplex PCR, the TCRdb table keeps only in-frame clones and is missing some. In the table there are tens of thousands of clones, about four fifths of which are singletons. The sequences come from blood, collected before dendritic cell vaccination. These receptors were obtained from a human donor with glioblastoma.

The chain couples TRBV9 to TRBJ2-2, with D tentatively TRBD1 (6 bases). Trimming removed 7 bases at V and 6 bases at J, with 13 bases between. Germline V gene sequence: CDR1 SGDLS, CDR2 YYNGEE. The CDR3 contains 13 residues. The CDR3 loop is CASHRGGSGELFF. The CDR3 DNA is TGTGCCAGCCATCGAGGGGGATCCGGGGAGCTGTTTTTT.

This sequence joins TRBV15 and TRBJ2-1; 11 nucleotides line up with TRBD2. J was trimmed by 3 bases and V by 3 bases; bases with no gene match: 4. The CDR3 has 16 amino acids. In germline, CDR1 is LNHNV, CDR2 YYDKDF (reference sequence). The CDR3 DNA sequence: TGTGCCACCAGCAGGGAGCTAGCGGGGGGCTACAATGAGCAGTTCTTC. It codes for CATSRELAGGYNEQFF. Together with reference TRBV15 and TRBJ2-1, the CDR3 gives the full variable domain: DAMVIQNPRYQVTQFGKPVTLSCSQTLNHNVMYWYQQKSSQAPKLLFHYYDKDFNNEADTPDNFQSRRPNTSFCFLDIRSPGLGDTAMYLCATSRELAGGYNEQFFGPGTRLTVL.

The rearrangement joins TRBV5-1 to TRBJ2-5; unclear D gene. The CDR3 totals 15 residues. The V and J ends lost 1 base and 4 bases respectively, with 14 bases between them. Germline CDR1 reads SGHRS; CDR2 reads YFSETQ. This chain's CDR3 is CASSLNRKPGETQYF. The CDR3 DNA is TGCGCCAGCAGCTTGAACCGAAAACCAGGAGAGACCCAGTACTTC.

The CDR3 nucleotides are TGTGCCAGCAGCGCTCAGGGGGTAGTGGGAGGAAACACCATATATTTT. It encodes CASSAQGVVGGNTIYF. The chain is built from TRBV2 and TRBJ1-3, with 7 bases fitting TRBD1. The CDR3 is 16 residues long. Germline CDR1 is SNHLY and CDR2 is FYNNEI. V was pared by 6 bases and J by 4 bases, with 12 bases of the junction left unmatched.

This clone has only one observation. The chain employs TRBV5-4 and TRBJ2-1, with 7 bases lining up with TRBD2. V gave up 2 bases and J gave up 5 bases; unmatched junction bases: 7. CDR3 length: 15 residues. Germline V gene lookup returns CDR1 SGHNT and CDR2 YYREEE (reference sequence). As DNA, the CDR3 is TGTGCCAGCAGCTTAGGGAGGGGTGGGCACAATGAGCAGTTCTTC. It specifies CASSLGRGGHNEQFF.

In its sample, this clone was seen once. CDR3 sequence: CASSLPGSYSNQPQHF. The CDR3 DNA reads TGTGCCAGCAGTTTACCTGGCAGTTATAGCAATCAGCCCCAGCATTTT. This sequence joins TRBV27 and TRBJ1-5; unclear D gene. Looked up from germline, CDR1 is MNHEY and CDR2 is SMNVEV (reference sequence). V shed 2 bases and J shed 0 bases, with 11 bases lying between them. The CDR3 totals 16 residues.

The chain carries TRBV5-4 and TRBJ2-1; D perhaps matches TRBD2 (6 bases). This CDR3 comprises 15 residues. Trimming removed 0 bases from V and 4 bases from J, with 11 bases in between. In germline, CDR1 is SGHNT, CDR2 YYREEE (reference sequence). The CDR3 sequence: CASSLEDYSYNEQFF. In nucleotides, the CDR3 is TGTGCCAGCAGCTTGGAGGACTACTCGTACAATGAGCAGTTCTTC.

The chain's CDR3 is CASFGEGALSYEQYF. In DNA form, the CDR3 reads TGTGCCAGCTTCGGTGAGGGGGCCCTCTCCTACGAGCAGTACTTC. This chain connects TRBV27 to TRBJ2-7; 7 bases align to TRBD1. With V trimmed by 8 bases and J by 0 bases, 10 bases remained unmatched. CDR1 and CDR2 (germline): MNHEY, SMNVEV (reference sequence). The CDR3 consists of 15 residues.